One and the same sample provided the 15 T cell receptor beta chains below, sequenced in a study of T cell responses to AZD1222 COVID-19 vaccine. Method: immunoSEQ multiplex PCR; TCRdb's copy keeps in-frame clones and lacks some. The profile shows 150,000 to 200,000 clones, around 90% of them singletons. The sequencing here drew on peripheral blood, taken on day 0 of AZD1222 vaccination. The source is an adult in good health.

Notes on this clone: An end of the junction does not agree with germline; a read error may underlie this. The chain combines TRBV28 with TRBJ1-6; 7 positions agree with TRBD1. CDR3 length: 14 amino acids. Germline V gives CDR1 MDHEN, CDR2 SYDVKM. In nucleotides, the CDR3 is TGTGCCGGCAGGGGGGTAAGGAATAATTCACCCCTCCACTTT. This translates into CAGRGVRNNSPLHF.

The V gene is TRBV6-5, the J gene TRBJ2-1; D might be TRBD2 (6 bases). V was trimmed by 5 bases and J by 0 bases, leaving 11 bases between them. Germline V gene data show CDR1 as MNHEY and CDR2 as SVGAGI. This CDR3 contains 15 residues. CDR3 protein: CASSTSGDSYNEQFF. The CDR3 DNA follows: TGTGCCAGCAGTACATCGGGGGACTCCTACAATGAGCAGTTCTTC.

This clone was seen more than once but under ten times. The chain employs TRBV7-9 and TRBJ1-1; D might be TRBD1 (5 bases). The V gene lost 5 bases and the J gene lost 6 bases, with 13 bases spanning the gap. The CDR3 loop spans 13 amino acids. Germline CDR1 SEHNR, CDR2 FQNEAQ (reference sequence). The CDR3 sequence is CASSIRQHPEAFF. The CDR3, as DNA: TGTGCCAGCAGCATTCGACAGCACCCTGAAGCTTTCTTT.

The gene calls are TRBV28 and TRBJ1-2; D perhaps matches TRBD1 (5 bases). Germline-derived CDR1 and CDR2 are MDHEN and SYDVKM. This CDR3 has 14 residues. V shed 5 bases and J shed 2 bases, with 12 bases lying between them. DNA of the CDR3: TGTGCCAGCAGTCTGGGGCAGCTAAACTATGGCTACACCTTC. This encodes CASSLGQLNYGYTF.

This clone has just a few counts. J is TRBJ1-6 and V is TRBV7-9, with D perhaps matching TRBD1 (5 bases). Trimming took off 5 bases at V and 15 bases at J, with 17 bases between the two ends. The CDR3 is 13 residues long. Germline V gene lookup returns CDR1 SEHNR and CDR2 FQNEAQ (reference sequence). The CDR3 spells CASSPSSRVDLHF. The CDR3, as DNA: TGTGCCAGCAGCCCATCGTCCAGGGTAGACCTCCACTTT.

This sequence joins TRBV9 and TRBJ1-2; the D gene is possibly TRBD1 (5 bases). Germline lookup yields CDR1 SGDLS and CDR2 YYNGEE. V dropped 0 bases and J dropped 4 bases, with 13 bases sitting between them. The CDR3 is made up of 15 amino acids. The CDR3 spells CASSVGRESRYGYTF. The DNA of the CDR3 is TGTGCCAGCAGCGTAGGCAGGGAGTCGCGCTATGGCTACACCTTC.

The chain uses TRBV5-1 and TRBJ2-5; D gene uncertain. CDR1 SGHRS and CDR2 YFSETQ come from the germline V gene. Trimming removed 0 bases from V and 4 bases from J, with 7 bases in between. This CDR3 has 13 residues. CDR3 nucleotide sequence: TGCGCCAGCAGCTTGGGGCATGGAGAGACCCAGTACTTC. Protein: CASSLGHGETQYF.

The J gene is TRBJ2-2, the V gene TRBV7-6; D uncertain. This CDR3 contains 13 residues. The ends were cut back, 2 bases at V and 6 bases at J, with 7 bases in the middle. CDR1 is SGHVS, CDR2 FNYEAQ, per germline. The CDR3 loop reads CASSLSAPGELFF. CDR3 DNA: TGTGCCAGCAGCTTATCAGCTCCCGGGGAGCTGTTTTTT.

This chain links TRBV11-2 with TRBJ2-7; D is ambiguous. Trimming left V 5 bases short and J 2 bases short, with 7 bases between. Germline V lookup: CDR1 SGHAT, CDR2 FQNNGV. The CDR3 sequence is 12 residues long. The CDR3 spells CASSIVTYEQYF. In nucleotides, the CDR3 is TGTGCCAGCAGCATCGTGACCTACGAGCAGTACTTC.

This clone was recorded once. This chain links TRBV29-1 with TRBJ1-1, with D possibly matching TRBD1 (6 bases). Trimming removed 6 bases from V and 4 bases from J, with 15 bases in between. Germline assignment: CDR1 SQVTM and CDR2 ANQGSEA. The CDR3 spans 13 residues. This chain's CDR3 is CSVAGQYGTEAFF. CDR3 coding DNA: TGCAGCGTCGCCGGACAGTACGGCACTGAAGCTTTCTTT.

This clone was observed a single time. V is TRBV4-3 and J is TRBJ1-2; tentative D call: TRBD1 (5 bases). V gave up 1 base and J gave up 8 bases, with 11 bases separating them. The germline gives CDR1 LGHNA, CDR2 YSLEER. The CDR3 covers 13 residues. The CDR3 sequence is CASSQVNGGGYTF. The CDR3 DNA follows: TGCGCCAGCAGCCAAGTAAACGGGGGAGGCTACACCTTC.

The CDR3 coding sequence is TGTGCCAGCAGCCTCACCCTAGCGGAGGGCATCCATGAGCAGTTCTTC. As protein: CASSLTLAEGIHEQFF. The chain uses TRBV9 and TRBJ2-1; TRBD2 matches 7 bases. CDR3 size: 16 residues. Trimming removed 4 bases from V and 8 bases from J; junction bases left unmatched: 15. Germline V CDR1 and CDR2: SGDLS, YYNGEE.

The chain is built from TRBV6-5 and TRBJ1-2; D is unclear. V lost 1 base to trimming and J lost 7 bases, with 10 bases between them. Per the germline V gene, CDR1 is MNHEY and CDR2 is SVGAGI. CDR3 length: 13 residues. In DNA form, the CDR3 reads TGTGCCAGCAGTTACTTTGTTAATGGTGGCTACACCTTC. Translating gives CASSYFVNGGYTF.

The count of this clone is one. DNA for the CDR3: TGTGCCAGCAGCTTATCGGGCAGGGGGATACAAGAGACCCAGTACTTC. Amino acids: CASSLSGRGIQETQYF. V gene TRBV11-2 combines with J gene TRBJ2-5; 7 bases are shared with TRBD1. Germline assignment: CDR1 SGHAT and CDR2 FQNNGV. J gave up 2 bases and V 2 bases, and 8 bases lay outside the gene matches. CDR3 length: 16 residues.

In the case of this clone: Additional DNA sequences in this sample encode the identical CDR3. The J gene is TRBJ1-1, the V gene TRBV5-1; D might be TRBD1 (5 bases). This CDR3 spans 14 amino acids. Germline lookup yields CDR1 SGHRS and CDR2 YFSETQ. V gave up 0 bases and J gave up 5 bases, with 11 bases separating them. CDR3 in amino acids: CASSLGQGGTEAFF. The CDR3 nucleotides read TGCGCCAGCAGCTTGGGGCAGGGTGGAACTGAAGCTTTCTTT.